This entry features one TCR beta chain sequence. The antigen remains undetermined. This sample is drawn from a study of read filtering for tumor transcriptome and immune sequencing. This library used approximately 390 ng RNA and molecular barcoded adaptors spanning alpha/delta and beta/gamma chains. TCRdb analysed the reads with MiXCR anew, one entry per CDR3 protein. The sample contains approximately 65,000 distinct CDR3 sequences, approximately 15% of which appear only once. Findings and caveats of the study: This fraction held mixed bone marrow immune cells after CD138-negative sorting.

CDR3 length: 15 residues. The germline V gene encodes CDR1 MNHEY and CDR2 SVGEGT. V lost 6 bases to trimming and J lost 4 bases; unmatched junction nucleotides: 5. V usage is TRBV6-2 or TRBV6-3 and J usage is TRBJ2-6; 8 bases line up with TRBD1. Material: a population of CD138-negative cells sorted from bone marrow. The TCR comes from a donor at least 40 years old with multiple myeloma. CDR3 region: CASSRQGTGANVLTF. For the CDR3, the DNA is TGTGCCAGCAGCCGACAGGGGACGGGGGCCAACGTCCTGACTTTC.